This TCR beta chain was sequenced for a study of CD8 T cells in Susac syndrome. CDR1 and CDR2 from the germline V gene are LNHDA and SQIVND (reference sequence). There are 15 residues in the CDR3. Trimming at V came to 3 bases and at J to 0 bases, leaving 3 bases not matched to a gene. CD8+ and CD4+ T cells circulating in blood were sequenced for TCR beta. The RNA input was about 0.5 to 1 ug, and it was reverse transcribed with random hexamers. Using its own MiXCR run on the immunoSEQ multiplex PCR reads, TCRdb lists one record per CDR3 protein. The sample lists about 89,000 distinct CDR3 sequences, approximately 92% occurring once. This clonotype occurred once.

The specimen sequenced was CD8+ T cells from PBMCs. This chain uses TRBV19 with TRBJ1-2, with 8 bases fitting TRBD1. The TCR comes from a human donor in good health. The CDR3 sequence: CASSIVDRANYGYTF. Here the CDR3 DNA reads TGTGCCAGTAGTATCGTGGACAGGGCTAACTATGGCTACACCTTC.